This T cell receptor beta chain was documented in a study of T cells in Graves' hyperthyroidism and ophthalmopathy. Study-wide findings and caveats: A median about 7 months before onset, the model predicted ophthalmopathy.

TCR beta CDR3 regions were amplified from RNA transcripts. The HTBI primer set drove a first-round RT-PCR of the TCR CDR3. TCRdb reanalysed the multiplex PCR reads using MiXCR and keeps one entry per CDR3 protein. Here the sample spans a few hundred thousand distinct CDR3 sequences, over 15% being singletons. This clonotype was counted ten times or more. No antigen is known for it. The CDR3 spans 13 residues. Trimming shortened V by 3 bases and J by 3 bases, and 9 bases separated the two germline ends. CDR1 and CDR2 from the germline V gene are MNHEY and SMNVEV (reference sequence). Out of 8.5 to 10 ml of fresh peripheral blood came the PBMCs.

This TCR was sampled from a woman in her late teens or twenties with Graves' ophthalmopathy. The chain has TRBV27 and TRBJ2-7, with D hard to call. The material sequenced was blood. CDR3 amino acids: CASSFGHYYEQYF. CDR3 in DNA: TGTGCCAGCAGTTTCGGCCATTACTACGAGCAGTACTTC.